This entry features one TCR beta chain sequence. Assay: immunoSEQ multiplex PCR; the TCRdb copy retains only in-frame clones and omits some. The sample holds about 110,000 clones, roughly nine tenths seen once. The sample belongs to a study of OX40 agonist ivuxolimab in advanced cancers. The germline CDR1 and CDR2 sequences are MDHEN and SYDVKM. Deletions cut 3 bases from V and 9 bases from J, with 9 bases between. This CDR3 contains 12 residues. The sequenced sample was CD4+ or CD8+ T cells sorted from blood, obtained in a trial of the OX40 agonist ivuxolimab. The chain couples TRBV28 to TRBJ1-5; D unresolved. This TCR derives from an adult with an advanced solid tumor such as melanoma, head and neck, liver or kidney cancer. CDR3 nucleotide sequence: TGTGCCAGCAGTTTCAGTAATGGGCCCCAGCATTTT. Translating gives CASSFSNGPQHF.